The clone carrying this T cell receptor (beta chain) was observed a handful of times. The source of the sample is a study of blood T cell repertoires in COVID-19. Looking at the study overall: The study drew acute and convalescent COVID-19 samples from the United States, Italy and Spain. In each case, the material was cDNA or gDNA derived from T cells, B-cell-depleted T cells, or PBMCs.

The V end was cut by 5 bases, the J end by 5 bases, with 10 bases between. The length of the CDR3 is 13 residues. The germline gives CDR1 MNHEY, CDR2 SMNVEV (reference sequence). In the original workflow: Reference gene primer amplification gave estimated nucleated cell counts. Libraries were prepared by immunoSEQ multiplex PCR; TCRdb keeps only in-frame clonotypes and omits some of them. The V and J calls and clone size are taken from that table; D and trimming were inferred from the DNA. The sample comprises 200,000 to 250,000 clones, roughly 82% of which are singletons, and roughly an eighth rests with the top ten.

The receptor was derived from an elderly man with acute or convalescent COVID-19. The specimen sequenced was peripheral blood. J is TRBJ2-1 and V is TRBV27; possible D gene TRBD2, 6 bases. In nucleotides, the CDR3 is TGTGCCAGCAGTCTGACTAGGAACAATGAGCAGTTCTTC. Amino acid sequence: CASSLTRNNEQFF.